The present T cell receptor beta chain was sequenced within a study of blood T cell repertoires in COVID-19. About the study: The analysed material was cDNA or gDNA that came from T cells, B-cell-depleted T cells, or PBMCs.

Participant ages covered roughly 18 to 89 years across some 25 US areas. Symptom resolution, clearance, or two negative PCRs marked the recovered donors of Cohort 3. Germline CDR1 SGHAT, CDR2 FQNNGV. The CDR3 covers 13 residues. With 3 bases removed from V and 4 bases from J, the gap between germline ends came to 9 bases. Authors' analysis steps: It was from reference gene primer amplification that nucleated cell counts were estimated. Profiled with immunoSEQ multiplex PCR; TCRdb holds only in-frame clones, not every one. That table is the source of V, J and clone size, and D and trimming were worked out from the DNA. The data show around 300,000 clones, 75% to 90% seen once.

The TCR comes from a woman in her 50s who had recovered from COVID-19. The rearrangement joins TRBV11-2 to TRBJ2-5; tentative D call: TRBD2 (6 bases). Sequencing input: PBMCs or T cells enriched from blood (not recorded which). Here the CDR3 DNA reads TGTGCCAGCAGCTTCGGACTAACAGAGACCCAGTACTTC. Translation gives CASSFGLTETQYF.